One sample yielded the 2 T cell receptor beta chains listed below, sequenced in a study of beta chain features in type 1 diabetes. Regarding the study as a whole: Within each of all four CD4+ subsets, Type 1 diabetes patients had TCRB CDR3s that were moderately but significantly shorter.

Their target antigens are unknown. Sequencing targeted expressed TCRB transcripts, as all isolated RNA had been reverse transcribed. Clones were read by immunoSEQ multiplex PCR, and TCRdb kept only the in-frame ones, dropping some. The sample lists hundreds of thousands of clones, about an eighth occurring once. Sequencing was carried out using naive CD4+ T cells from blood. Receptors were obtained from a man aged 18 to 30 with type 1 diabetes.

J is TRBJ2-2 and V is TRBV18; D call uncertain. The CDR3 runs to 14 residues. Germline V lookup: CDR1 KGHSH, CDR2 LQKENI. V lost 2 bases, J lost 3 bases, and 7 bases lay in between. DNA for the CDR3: TGTGCCAGCTCACCAGTTCAGGACACCGGGGAGCTGTTTTTT. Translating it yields CASSPVQDTGELFF.

This CDR3 is CASSAGTRGDEQYF. In nucleotides, the CDR3 is TGTGCCAGCAGTGCCGGGACGAGGGGTGACGAGCAGTACTTC. The rearrangement joins TRBV6-5 to TRBJ2-7; D assignment may be TRBD1 or TRBD2 (5 bases each). The CDR3 contains 14 residues. V lost 5 bases and J 5 bases, leaving 16 bases between the germline ends. Germline V lookup: CDR1 MNHEY, CDR2 SVGAGI.